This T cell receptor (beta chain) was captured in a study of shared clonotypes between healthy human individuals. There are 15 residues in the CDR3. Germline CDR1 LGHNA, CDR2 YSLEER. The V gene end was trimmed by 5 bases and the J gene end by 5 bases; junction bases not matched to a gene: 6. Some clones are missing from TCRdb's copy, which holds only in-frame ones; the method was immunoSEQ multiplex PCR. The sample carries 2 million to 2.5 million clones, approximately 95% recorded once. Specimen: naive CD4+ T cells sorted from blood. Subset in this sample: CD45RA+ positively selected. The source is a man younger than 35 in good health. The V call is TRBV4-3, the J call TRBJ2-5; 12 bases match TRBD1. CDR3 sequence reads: CASSLGTGGTETQYF. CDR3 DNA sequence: TGCGCCAGCAGCTTAGGGACAGGGGGCACGGAGACCCAGTACTTC.